This entry lists 31 T cell receptor beta chains sequenced from one sample in a study of blood T cell repertoires in COVID-19. Only in-frame clones appear in the TCRdb table, and some are missing; sequencing was by immunoSEQ multiplex PCR. The table shows about 260,000 clones, with 87% occurring only once. Sequencing was done on a sample of peripheral blood. All receptors come from a woman in her fifties or sixties with acute or convalescent COVID-19.

The CDR3 coding sequence is TGTGCCAGCAGCCTGGGACACCAGTCCTACGAGCAGTACTTC. It codes for CASSLGHQSYEQYF. This rearrangement joins TRBV7-2 to TRBJ2-7, with D perhaps TRBD1 (6 bases). This CDR3 spans 14 amino acids. The V end lost 5 bases, the J end lost 1 base, and 12 bases lay between the germline ends. Germline CDR1 is SGHTA and CDR2 is FQGNSA.

The gene calls are TRBV9 and TRBJ1-2; D gene uncertain. The length of the CDR3 is 12 residues. The V end lost 3 bases, the J end lost 5 bases, and 8 bases lay between the germline ends. The germline CDR1 and CDR2 sequences are SGDLS and YYNGEE. CDR3 coding DNA: TGTGCCAGCAGCGCCAACAGTTATGGCTACACCTTC. Its translation: CASSANSYGYTF.

The sample holds a few counts of this clone. The rearrangement joins TRBV28 to TRBJ2-5, with TRBD1 as a possible D gene (6 bases). The CDR3 has 16 amino acids. V gave up 1 base and J gave up 4 bases, with 16 bases separating them. Germline V gene data show CDR1 as MDHEN and CDR2 as SYDVKM. CDR3 in DNA: TGTGCCAGCAGTTTATTCCCCTTCACAGGGTCAGAGACCCAGTACTTC. It encodes CASSLFPFTGSETQYF.

The V call is TRBV3-1 (or the pseudogene TRBV3-2), the J call TRBJ1-1; TRBD1 matches at 11 bases. CDR3 size: 17 residues. Germline trimming cut 0 bases from V and 1 base from J; bases unmatched to any gene: 4. Germline lookup yields CDR1 LGHDT and CDR2 YNNKEL (reference sequence). The CDR3 is CASSQERTGGRNTEAFF. The CDR3 DNA follows: TGTGCCAGCAGCCAAGAAAGGACAGGGGGCAGGAACACTGAAGCTTTCTTT.

This clone was recorded only once. The CDR3 here is CATSRQGDLDEKLFF. CDR3 sequence (DNA): TGTGCCACCAGCAGACAGGGGGATTTGGATGAAAAACTGTTTTTT. V and J are TRBV15 and TRBJ1-4, with TRBD1 matching 7 bases. CDR3 length equals 15 residues. V was pared by 2 bases and J by 6 bases, with 6 bases of the junction left unmatched. In germline, CDR1 is LNHNV, CDR2 YYDKDF (reference sequence).

V is TRBV7-3 and J is TRBJ2-2; 10 bases fit TRBD2. Germline CDR1 is SGHTA and CDR2 is FQGTGA. V dropped 0 bases and J dropped 11; count of bases not matched to a gene: 9. CDR3 length: 16 amino acids. The CDR3 loop is CASSLTGLAELSELFF. For the CDR3, the DNA is TGTGCCAGCAGCTTAACAGGACTAGCGGAGCTTTCAGAGCTGTTTTTT.

CDR3 sequence reads: CASSLNTDTQYF. The DNA for the CDR3 is TGTGCCAGCAGTTTAAATACAGATACGCAGTATTTT. The chain carries TRBV6-6 and TRBJ2-3; D ambiguous. V dropped 4 bases and J dropped 3 bases, with 5 bases sitting between them. CDR3 length equals 12 residues. Germline V gene lookup returns CDR1 MNHNY and CDR2 SVGAGI (reference sequence).

V and J are TRBV6-4 and TRBJ2-3; D is ambiguous. Between the trimmed V and J ends, which lost 2 bases and 3 bases, there was a span of 6 bases. Germline V gene sequence: CDR1 MRHNA, CDR2 SNTAGT. This CDR3 is built from 13 residues. The CDR3 protein is CASSDLRTDTQYF. CDR3 sequence (DNA): TGTGCCAGCAGTGACCTAAGAACAGATACGCAGTATTTT.

Concerning this clone itself: The junction does not match germline at one end; this may be a read error. The chain recombines TRBV6-5 with TRBJ1-3; D remains ambiguous. The CDR3 consists of 15 residues. Germline-derived CDR1 and CDR2 are MNHEY and SVGAGI. The CDR3 sequence is CASSNSGNSGNTIYF. DNA for the CDR3: TGTGCCAGCAGTAACTCCGGGAACTCTGGAAACACCATATATTTT.

The chain carries TRBV7-9 and TRBJ1-1; 7 bases are a match to TRBD1. Germline CDR1 and CDR2: SEHNR and FQNEAQ (reference sequence). V lost 3 bases, J lost 4 bases, and 8 bases stayed unmatched. This CDR3 spans 15 amino acids. The CDR3 spells CASSFLTPGGTEAFF. CDR3 nucleotides: TGTGCCAGCAGCTTCTTGACCCCAGGGGGCACTGAAGCTTTCTTT.

This clone occurred once. The genes are TRBV29-1 and TRBJ2-1; 10 nucleotides align to TRBD1. The germline CDR1 and CDR2 sequences are SQVTM and ANQGSEA. The CDR3 runs to 14 residues. V lost 7 bases and J lost 10; bases outside the gene matches: 13. Here the CDR3 reads CSARSSWGQGEQFF. CDR3 coding DNA: TGCAGCGCGCGATCAAGTTGGGGACAGGGGGAGCAGTTCTTC.

The chain carries TRBV2 and TRBJ2-3, with 10 bases that match TRBD2. The CDR3 runs 14 residues. Germline assignment: CDR1 SNHLY and CDR2 FYNNEI. V was clipped by 8 bases and J by 4 bases; unmatched bases: 6. CDR3 DNA sequence: TGTGCCAGCCTTGAGCGGGAGGGGGCAGATACGCAGTATTTT. Its protein product is CASLEREGADTQYF.

The count of this clone is one. The V and J genes are TRBV6-5 and TRBJ2-2, with D hard to call. Germline lookup yields CDR1 MNHEY and CDR2 SVGAGI. V lost 5 bases to trimming and J lost 4 bases, with 11 bases between them. This CDR3 spans 14 amino acids. For the CDR3, the DNA is TGTGCCAGCAGTCCTCCTGGCCGCACCGGGGAGCTGTTTTTT. This sequence encodes CASSPPGRTGELFF.

The J gene is TRBJ2-7, the V gene TRBV10-1, with D tentatively TRBD1 (5 bases). Trimming left V 0 bases short and J 1 base short, with 22 bases between. CDR3 length: 19 amino acids. Germline lookup yields CDR1 WNHNN and CDR2 SYGVQD (reference sequence). Written as DNA, the CDR3 is TGCGCCAGCAGTGAGTCGACTGGCAGGGCCCTCCAAGATTCCTACGAGCAGTACTTC. This codes for CASSESTGRALQDSYEQYF.

The chain uses TRBV7-2 and TRBJ2-5; a weak D match, TRBD1 (6 bases). With 5 bases removed from V and 9 bases from J, the gap between germline ends came to 16 bases. Germline lookup yields CDR1 SGHTA and CDR2 FQGNSA. CDR3 length: 13 residues. The chain's CDR3 is CASSPRQARAQYF. Here the CDR3 DNA reads TGTGCCAGCAGCCCCCGACAGGCCCGCGCCCAGTACTTC.

J is TRBJ2-7 and V is TRBV9, with a tentative D call TRBD2 (6 bases). The CDR3 contains 15 residues. Looked up from germline, CDR1 is SGDLS and CDR2 is YYNGEE. V was pared by 1 base and J by 5 bases, with 16 bases between. CDR3 sequence reads: CASSVYWAGRDEQYF. The CDR3 nucleotides read TGTGCCAGCAGCGTATATTGGGCGGGAAGGGACGAGCAGTACTTC.

This sequence joins TRBV30 and TRBJ1-6, with 11 bases that match TRBD1. CDR1 and CDR2 (germline): GTSNPN, SVGIG (reference sequence). V dropped 2 bases and J dropped 7; count of bases not matched to a gene: 10. The CDR3 runs 17 residues. This CDR3 is CAWSRFGTGGFNSPLHF. As DNA, the CDR3 is TGTGCCTGGAGTCGTTTTGGGACAGGGGGTTTCAATTCACCCCTCCACTTT.

This clone was recorded once. The V and J genes are TRBV9 and TRBJ2-5; D call uncertain. The germline gives CDR1 SGDLS, CDR2 YYNGEE. The germline V and J ends were trimmed by 0 bases and 0 bases, with 9 bases remaining between them. This CDR3 has 15 amino acids. As DNA, the CDR3 is TGTGCCAGCAGCGTAGGGGCAAACGACCAAGAGACCCAGTACTTC. Protein: CASSVGANDQETQYF.

The rearrangement links TRBV7-3 to TRBJ2-5, with TRBD2 matching over 9 bases. V shed 0 bases, J shed 4 bases, and the junction held 12 bases outside the gene matches. Germline-derived CDR1 and CDR2 are SGHTA and FQGTGA. CDR3 length: 18 amino acids. Here the CDR3 reads CASSLTVVSGSGIETQYF. The CDR3 DNA is TGTGCCAGCAGCTTAACGGTGGTTAGCGGGAGCGGGATAGAGACCCAGTACTTC.

The table lists this clone with many counts. V usage is TRBV27 and J usage is TRBJ2-1; the D gene is possibly TRBD2 (5 bases). V shed 4 bases and J shed 5 bases, with 15 bases lying between them. In germline, CDR1 is MNHEY, CDR2 SMNVEV (reference sequence). CDR3 length: 15 residues. DNA for the CDR3: TGTGCCAGCAGTTCCCCCACGAGGGCCCACAATGAGCAGTTCTTC. It is translated as CASSSPTRAHNEQFF.

In its sample, this clone was seen once. The rearrangement links TRBV4-2 to TRBJ2-7; 8 bases match TRBD2. CDR1 and CDR2 from the germline V gene are LGHNA and YNFKEQ. J lost 6 bases, V lost 0 bases, and 7 bases had no gene match. The CDR3 length is 15 residues. The CDR3: CASSQEGLGSPEQYF. DNA for the CDR3: TGTGCCAGCAGCCAAGAGGGACTAGGCAGCCCCGAGCAGTACTTC.

The chain couples TRBV19 to TRBJ2-7; D call uncertain. This CDR3 region has 15 residues. V lost 1 base, J lost 1 base, and 11 bases lay in between. Germline V gives CDR1 LNHDA, CDR2 SQIVND (reference sequence). CDR3 in DNA: TGTGCCAGTAGTATAGCAGAGGCATCTTCCTACGAGCAGTACTTC. It yields the protein CASSIAEASSYEQYF.

V gene TRBV7-2 combines with J gene TRBJ1-1; 7 bases line up with TRBD1. V shed 5 bases, J shed 4 bases, and the junction held 4 bases outside the gene matches. This CDR3 has 13 amino acids. Germline assignment: CDR1 SGHTA and CDR2 FQGNSA. In DNA form, the CDR3 reads TGTGCCAGCAGCGTGACAGGGACCACTGAAGCTTTCTTT. Protein product: CASSVTGTTEAFF.

The chain uses TRBV5-6 and TRBJ2-1, with D unclear. The germline CDR1 and CDR2 sequences are SGHDT and YYEEEE. Trimming shortened V by 1 base and J by 0 bases, and 8 bases separated the two germline ends. The CDR3 loop spans 15 amino acids. The CDR3 sequence is CASSLFYDSYNEQFF. DNA for the CDR3: TGTGCCAGCAGCTTGTTCTACGACTCCTACAATGAGCAGTTCTTC.

This clone came up a few times. The rearrangement links TRBV2 to TRBJ1-5, with D possibly TRBD1 on 5 matching bases. Germline assignment: CDR1 SNHLY and CDR2 FYNNEI. Trimming cost V 3 bases and J 3 bases, with 9 bases left between them. This CDR3 contains 14 residues. CDR3 sequence (DNA): TGTGCCAGCAGTGATAGACAGAACAATCAGCCCCAGCATTTT. Its protein is CASSDRQNNQPQHF.

This clone has just a few counts. This sequence joins TRBV28 and TRBJ2-7; TRBD1 agrees at 10 bases. Germline V gives CDR1 MDHEN, CDR2 SYDVKM. The CDR3 totals 14 residues. The V segment lost 8 bases and the J segment 7 bases; nucleotides outside the gene matches: 11. The CDR3, as DNA: TGTGCCAGCTATAAACGGACAGGGGGGAGGGAGCAGTACTTC. Amino acids: CASYKRTGGREQYF.

CDR3: CASSLGAGRYEQFF. The CDR3 DNA reads TGTGCCAGCAGTTTAGGGGCGGGAAGGTATGAGCAGTTCTTC. The chain joins TRBV27 to TRBJ2-1; TRBD2 might be the D (6 bases). Per germline, CDR1 MNHEY and CDR2 SMNVEV (reference sequence). Trimming shortened V by 2 bases and J by 8 bases, and 13 bases separated the two germline ends. This CDR3 comprises 14 residues.

The chain has TRBV18 and TRBJ1-1; no clear D. CDR3 length: 14 residues. The V gene's germline CDR1 is KGHSH and CDR2 LQKENI. V was clipped by 3 bases and J by 3 bases, with 11 bases between them. For the CDR3, the DNA is TGTGCCAGCTCACCGCTGCGGAGCGACACTGAAGCTTTCTTT. Amino acid sequence: CASSPLRSDTEAFF.

The V and J genes are TRBV7-9 and TRBJ2-7; 10 bases line up with TRBD2. Germline V gene sequence: CDR1 SEHNR, CDR2 FQNEAQ (reference sequence). There are 15 residues in the CDR3. V shed 6 bases, J shed 2 bases, and the junction held 7 bases outside the gene matches. For the CDR3, the DNA is TGTGCCAGCAGGCCCGCTAGCGGGAGAACCTACGAGCAGTACTTC. Translated: CASRPASGRTYEQYF.

The genes are TRBV5-5 and TRBJ1-5; TRBD1 matches 7 bases. V lost 2 bases to trimming and J lost 3 bases; unmatched junction nucleotides: 5. Germline V gene sequence: CDR1 SGHKS, CDR2 YYEKEE (reference sequence). The CDR3 extends over 15 amino acids. The CDR3 region has the DNA TGTGCCAGCAGCTTACGAGACAGGGACAATCAGCCCCAGCATTTT. This translates into CASSLRDRDNQPQHF.

In its sample, this clone was seen once. The chain carries TRBV5-1 and TRBJ2-7; no clear D gene. The V gene's germline CDR1 is SGHRS and CDR2 YFSETQ. Between the trimmed V and J ends, which lost 0 bases and 3 bases, there was a span of 4 bases. This CDR3 contains 12 residues. CDR3 protein: CASSLADYEQYF. CDR3 bases: TGCGCCAGCAGCTTGGCAGACTACGAGCAGTACTTC.